This entry concerns a single T cell receptor beta chain. This record belongs to a study of OX40 agonist ivuxolimab in advanced cancers. About the study: Those treated in dose escalation had hepatocellular carcinoma, melanoma, renal cell cancer or head and neck cancer. Anti-PD-1, anti-PD-L1 or anti-CTLA-4 therapy given earlier was allowed, and roughly 40% had some.

Trimming cost V 8 bases and J 0 bases; bases outside gene matches: 6. CDR3 length: 15 amino acids. Germline-derived CDR1 and CDR2 are MNHEY and SVGAGI. The data were produced by immunoSEQ multiplex PCR, yet TCRdb's version contains in-frame clones alone and is incomplete. The sample shows some 44,000 clones, roughly 84% of them seen only once. The gene calls are TRBV6-5 and TRBJ2-2; 7 bases fit TRBD1. The source of this sequence is an adult with an advanced solid tumor such as melanoma, head and neck, liver or kidney cancer. Source: CD4+ or CD8+ T cells sorted from blood, taken in a trial of the OX40 agonist ivuxolimab. CDR3 sequence reads: CASADRSTNTGELFF. The CDR3 DNA sequence: TGTGCCAGCGCGGACAGGTCGACGAACACCGGGGAGCTGTTTTTT.